One T cell receptor (beta chain) is described in this entry. Antigen specificity is unknown. Assay execution took place at the deep level. Sorted-subset replicate PCRs used 200 ng of genomic DNA. This amount corresponded to 25,000 to 30,000 T cell genomes. Sequenced by immunoSEQ multiplex PCR; TCRdb stores in-frame clones only, minus some. This table has about 1 million clones, approximately 76% appearing once. This specimen comes from a study of shared clonotypes between healthy human individuals. Findings and limits, study-wide: Between several donors, naive CD4 clonotypes were shared at a level of approximately 5%.

CDR3 length: 15 amino acids. V was trimmed by 1 base and J by 5 bases, leaving 11 bases between them. Germline CDR1 is SGHAT and CDR2 is FQNNGV. The TCR comes from a man between 18 and 29 years old in good health. Sequenced input: memory CD4+ T cells sorted from blood. Described subset: CD45RA-negative fraction. The chain employs TRBV11-2 and TRBJ1-4; D remains unclear. The CDR3 reads CASSLGQVENEKLFF. In nucleotides, the CDR3 is TGTGCCAGCAGCTTAGGCCAGGTGGAGAATGAAAAACTGTTTTTT.